The source of this T cell receptor beta chain is a study of blood T cell repertoires in COVID-19. Germline V gene sequence: CDR1 SGHAT, CDR2 FQNNGV. V lost 5 bases and J 7 bases, leaving 11 bases between the germline ends. CDR3 length: 13 residues. Donors in Cohort 3 counted as recovered after two negative PCRs, clearance, or symptom resolution. Generated by immunoSEQ multiplex PCR, the TCRdb table keeps only in-frame clones and is missing some. The table has about 170,000 clones, less than 90% seen once; the top ten hold over 7%. Material: PBMCs or T cells enriched from blood (not recorded which). This clonotype was obtained from a woman between 50 and 59 years old who had recovered from COVID-19. The rearrangement links TRBV11-2 to TRBJ1-4; a weak D match, TRBD1 (6 bases). The DNA of the CDR3 is TGTGCCAGCAGCCGGGACACTCCTGAAAAACTGTTTTTT. It yields the protein CASSRDTPEKLFF.